This passage covers 28 T cell receptor beta chains from one sample sequenced in a study of CD4 T cells in relation to SARS-CoV-2 and coronaviruses. Data came from immunoSEQ multiplex PCR; TCRdb stores just in-frame clones and leaves some out. The table lists 43,000 or so clones, about four fifths of them singletons. For these receptors, no antigen is known. The sequenced sample consisted of naive CD4+ T cells from PBMCs, cultured in vitro. The subset here: naive CD4+ T cells isolated by negative enrichment. The receptors stem from an adult with COVID-19.

This chain connects TRBV7-8 to TRBJ2-7, with D unclear. This CDR3 spans 13 amino acids. In germline, CDR1 is SGHVS, CDR2 FQNEAQ. Trimming removed 1 base from V and 3 bases from J, with 7 bases in between. This CDR3 is CASSLGVSYEQYF. The CDR3 nucleotides are TGTGCCAGCAGCTTAGGGGTTAGCTACGAGCAGTACTTC.

CDR3 bases: TGTGCCAGCAGCTCACAGGGAGACGGGGAGCTGTTTTTT. Protein sequence: CASSSQGDGELFF. The chain joins TRBV3-1 (or the pseudogene TRBV3-2) to TRBJ2-2; D may be TRBD1 (6 bases). Germline loops: CDR1 LGHDT, CDR2 YNNKEL (reference sequence). V lost 5 bases to trimming and J lost 7 bases, with 11 bases between them. The CDR3 extends over 13 amino acids.

This clone was seen more than once but under ten times. The rearrangement links TRBV4-2 to TRBJ2-7; D remains unclear. Trimming removed 3 bases at V and 0 bases at J, with 12 bases between. CDR1 and CDR2 from the germline V gene are LGHNA and YNFKEQ. The CDR3 is 15 amino acids. CDR3 in amino acids: CASSHEESSSYEQYF. In DNA, the CDR3 is TGTGCCAGCAGCCACGAGGAGTCCAGCTCCTACGAGCAGTACTTC.

The J gene is TRBJ2-1, the V gene TRBV7-6, with D possibly being TRBD1 (6 bases). The V gene lost 1 base and the J gene lost 6 bases, with 19 bases spanning the gap. Germline lookup yields CDR1 SGHVS and CDR2 FNYEAQ. This CDR3 is 17 amino acids long. The CDR3 sequence is CASSLEVPGASFNEQFF. The CDR3 DNA sequence: TGTGCCAGCAGCTTAGAAGTGCCAGGGGCTAGTTTCAATGAGCAGTTCTTC. The full variable domain, rest sourced from reference TRBV7-6 and TRBJ2-1, is GAGVSQSPRYKVTKRGQDVALRCDPISGHVSLYWYRQALGQGPEFLTYFNYEAQQDKSGLPNDRFSAERPEGSISTLTIQRTEQRDSAMYRCASSLEVPGASFNEQFFGPGTRLTVL.

The chain carries TRBV27 and TRBJ2-5; no firm D call. Deletions cut 5 bases from V and 12 bases from J, with 7 bases between. Germline values: CDR1 MNHEY, CDR2 SMNVEV (reference sequence). The CDR3 runs 9 residues. The CDR3 nucleotides read TGTGCCAGCAGTCCCATAGAGTACTTC. Translating it yields CASSPIEYF.

The rearrangement links TRBV5-1 to TRBJ2-3; D possibly matches TRBD1 or TRBD2 (7 bases each). This CDR3 has 15 residues. Per the germline V gene, CDR1 is SGHRS and CDR2 is YFSETQ. Trimming stripped 1 base from V and 4 bases from J, with 13 bases between. In DNA form, the CDR3 reads TGCGCCAGCAGCTTGTCGGCAGGGGGGGCAGATACGCAGTATTTT. Encoded protein: CASSLSAGGADTQYF.

The chain carries TRBV4-1 and TRBJ2-7; perhaps TRBD2 as D (6 bases). V dropped 3 bases and J dropped 4 bases, with 25 bases sitting between them. This CDR3 region has 18 residues. Germline-derived CDR1 and CDR2 are MGHRA and YSYEKL. The CDR3 bases are TGCGCCAGCAGCCACCAAAAAGGGCTCGCGGGAAGGTCGTACGAGCAGTACTTC. This translates into CASSHQKGLAGRSYEQYF.

V is TRBV28 and J is TRBJ1-1; a weak D match, TRBD1 (5 bases). Trimming left V 2 bases short and J 7 bases short, with 8 bases between. Germline-derived CDR1 and CDR2 are MDHEN and SYDVKM. The length of the CDR3 is 12 residues. In nucleotides, the CDR3 is TGTGCCAGCAGTTTAAGACAGCGTGAAGCTTTCTTT. Translation: CASSLRQREAFF.

The rearrangement uses TRBV28 and TRBJ2-2; D not resolved. Germline-derived CDR1 and CDR2 are MDHEN and SYDVKM. The V and J ends lost 10 bases and 5 bases respectively, with 14 bases between them. The CDR3 consists of 13 residues. The CDR3 DNA sequence: TGTGCCACCCGAATTTTCCGGACCGGGGAGCTGTTTTTT. Its translation: CATRIFRTGELFF.

The genes are TRBV6-2 or TRBV6-3 and TRBJ2-5; D remains ambiguous. CDR1 is MNHEY, CDR2 SVGEGT, per germline. This CDR3 contains 15 residues. V was clipped by 2 bases and J by 2 bases, with 12 bases between them. The CDR3 DNA reads TGTGCCAGCAGTTACCGTATGGGCGATCAAGAGACCCAGTACTTC. This encodes CASSYRMGDQETQYF.

The chain joins TRBV3-1 (or the pseudogene TRBV3-2) to TRBJ2-5, with TRBD1 identical over 7 bases. The germline CDR1 and CDR2 sequences are LGHDT and YNNKEL (reference sequence). V shed 2 bases, J shed 4 bases, and the junction held 4 bases outside the gene matches. CDR3 size: 14 residues. This CDR3 reads CASSQQQGRETQYF. The CDR3 DNA reads TGTGCCAGCAGCCAACAACAGGGGCGAGAGACCCAGTACTTC.

This CDR3 reads CASSALLVGEQFF. The CDR3 DNA sequence: TGTGCCAGCAGCGCCCTACTAGTGGGTGAGCAGTTCTTC. The V call is TRBV9, the J call TRBJ2-1; tentative D call: TRBD2 (5 bases). Per germline, CDR1 SGDLS and CDR2 YYNGEE. This CDR3 contains 13 residues. Trimming pared 3 bases from V and 9 bases from J, leaving 13 bases between.

The chain recombines TRBV5-5 with TRBJ2-1; D gene uncertain. Trimming cost V 0 bases and J 2 bases, with 9 bases left between them. CDR1 SGHKS and CDR2 YYEKEE come from the germline V gene (reference sequence). The CDR3 totals 15 residues. The CDR3 reads CASSLESATYNEQFF. In nucleotides, the CDR3 is TGTGCCAGCAGCTTGGAGTCAGCGACCTACAATGAGCAGTTCTTC.

The chain has TRBV28 and TRBJ2-1; 10 positions match TRBD2. CDR1 is MDHEN, CDR2 SYDVKM, per germline. J gave up 5 bases and V 3 bases, and 4 bases lay outside the gene matches. CDR3 length: 15 amino acids. CDR3 in DNA: TGTGCCAGCAGTTTTAGCGGGAGGTTACACAATGAGCAGTTCTTC. Its protein product is CASSFSGRLHNEQFF.

V gene TRBV28 combines with J gene TRBJ2-6; D is unclear. Germline V gives CDR1 MDHEN, CDR2 SYDVKM. The CDR3 loop spans 19 amino acids. The V end was cut by 5 bases, the J end by 0 bases, with 20 bases between. DNA of the CDR3: TGTGCCAGCAGTAGCCCCCCGGGTGGGAAGATCTCTGGGGCCAACGTCCTGACTTTC. Protein: CASSSPPGGKISGANVLTF.

V usage is TRBV6-6 and J usage is TRBJ1-6, with 7 positions matching TRBD1. The CDR3 runs 14 residues. The V segment lost 5 bases and the J segment 6 bases; nucleotides outside the gene matches: 4. Germline CDR1 and CDR2: MNHNY and SVGAGI (reference sequence). CDR3 nucleotide sequence: TGTGCCAGCAGTCACCGGGACAGTAATTCACCCCTCCACTTT. This encodes CASSHRDSNSPLHF.

The chain recombines TRBV5-4 with TRBJ2-1, with a possible D match to TRBD1 (6 bases). The CDR3 runs 16 residues. CDR1 and CDR2 from the germline V gene are SGHNT and YYREEE (reference sequence). Trimming cost V 0 bases and J 6 bases, with 16 bases left between them. CDR3 in DNA: TGTGCCAGCAGCTTGGATGGCCATAGGGGGACCAATGAGCAGTTCTTC. It specifies CASSLDGHRGTNEQFF.

The gene calls are TRBV28 and TRBJ1-1; D perhaps matches TRBD1 (6 bases). This CDR3 comprises 15 residues. From germline, CDR1 is MDHEN and CDR2 SYDVKM. V shed 3 bases and J shed 2 bases, with 13 bases lying between them. The CDR3 loop reads CASSLQTGVNTEAFF. CDR3 DNA: TGTGCCAGCAGTTTGCAGACAGGCGTTAACACTGAAGCTTTCTTT.

The rearrangement joins TRBV5-6 to TRBJ2-7; 8 bases are shared with TRBD1. Trimming cost V 4 bases and J 4 bases; bases outside gene matches: 7. The CDR3 consists of 14 residues. Germline V CDR1 and CDR2: SGHDT, YYEEEE. CDR3 amino acids: CASSPQGQEYEQYF. The DNA for the CDR3 is TGTGCCAGCAGCCCCCAGGGACAGGAGTACGAGCAGTACTTC.

The chain carries TRBV28 and TRBJ2-1; D gene uncertain. The CDR3 spans 13 residues. The V and J ends lost 11 bases and 5 bases respectively, with 16 bases between them. Germline CDR1 reads MDHEN; CDR2 reads SYDVKM. CDR3 coding DNA: TGTGCCGCCTCCCGGCGGTCCCACAATGAGCAGTTCTTC. Translating it yields CAASRRSHNEQFF. Using reference TRBV28 and TRBJ2-1 for the parts outside the CDR3, the full variable domain is DVKVTQSSRYLVKRTGEKVFLECVQDMDHENMFWYRQDPGLGLRLIYFSYDVKMKEKGDIPEGYSVSREKKERFSLILESASTNQTSMYLCAASRRSHNEQFFGPGTRLTVL.

This clone was found a few times. The chain is built from TRBV18 and TRBJ1-6; D is unresolved. Germline V gene sequence: CDR1 KGHSH, CDR2 LQKENI. The CDR3 loop spans 16 amino acids. V lost 5 bases, J lost 9 bases, and 20 bases lay in between. CDR3 in DNA: TGTGCCAGCTCAACTCCCAACACGGGCCCCGTTTCACCCCTCCACTTT. It translates to CASSTPNTGPVSPLHF.

V usage is TRBV5-1 and J usage is TRBJ1-2, with D unresolved. The CDR3 sequence is 15 residues long. The V and J ends lost 6 bases and 3 bases respectively, with 18 bases between them. Germline V lookup: CDR1 SGHRS, CDR2 YFSETQ. In DNA form, the CDR3 reads TGCGCCAGCACTACAGATCTGTCGAACCACTATGGCTACACCTTC. Its protein product is CASTTDLSNHYGYTF.

The J gene is TRBJ2-7, the V gene TRBV15, with 7 bases matching TRBD2. Looked up from germline, CDR1 is LNHNV and CDR2 is YYDKDF (reference sequence). The CDR3 has 13 residues. Trimming at V came to 1 base and at J to 8 bases, leaving 5 bases not matched to a gene. CDR3 DNA sequence: TGTGCCACCAGCAGAGGGACTAGATTCCAGCAGTACTTC. Translated: CATSRGTRFQQYF.

The gene calls are TRBV28 and TRBJ2-7; D is ambiguous. Germline CDR1 and CDR2: MDHEN and SYDVKM. CDR3 size: 13 residues. Trimming took off 6 bases at V and 2 bases at J, with 11 bases between the two ends. Here the CDR3 DNA reads TGTGCCAGCAGCAGGCGAAACCCCTACGAGCAGTACTTC. This codes for CASSRRNPYEQYF. Using reference TRBV28 and TRBJ2-7 for the parts outside the CDR3, the full variable domain is DVKVTQSSRYLVKRTGEKVFLECVQDMDHENMFWYRQDPGLGLRLIYFSYDVKMKEKGDIPEGYSVSREKKERFSLILESASTNQTSMYLCASSRRNPYEQYFGPGTRLTVT.

The rearrangement uses TRBV28 and TRBJ2-6; TRBD1 might be the D (6 bases). Trimming took off 7 bases at V and 2 bases at J, with 9 bases between the two ends. Per germline, CDR1 MDHEN and CDR2 SYDVKM. This CDR3 has 14 amino acids. The CDR3 DNA follows: TGTGCCAGCACGAAGGGGGCTGGGGCCAACGTCCTGACTTTC. Amino acid sequence: CASTKGAGANVLTF.

V gene TRBV28 combines with J gene TRBJ1-2; 10 positions match TRBD1. The germline V gene encodes CDR1 MDHEN and CDR2 SYDVKM. V was pared by 6 bases and J by 7 bases, with 14 bases of the junction left unmatched. The CDR3 has 16 amino acids. The CDR3 here is CASRSTPGQGYSGYTF. DNA for the CDR3: TGTGCCAGCAGGAGTACTCCGGGACAGGGGTATTCTGGCTACACCTTC.

The chain is built from TRBV9 and TRBJ1-5; D is uncertain. In germline, CDR1 is SGDLS, CDR2 YYNGEE. Trimming took off 0 bases at V and 0 bases at J, with 7 bases between the two ends. The CDR3 is made up of 15 amino acids. The CDR3 nucleotides read TGTGCCAGCAGCGTAGAGGGCAGTAGCAATCAGCCCCAGCATTTT. This sequence encodes CASSVEGSSNQPQHF.

The CDR3 coding sequence is TGTGCCAGCAGCCAAGATACCGGCCGTGAGCAGTTCTTC. This translates into CASSQDTGREQFF. V and J are TRBV4-2 and TRBJ2-1; no definite D call. The ends were cut back, 0 bases at V and 9 bases at J, with 9 bases in the middle. The CDR3 consists of 13 residues. Germline CDR1 LGHNA, CDR2 YNFKEQ.